What follows describes a single TCR beta chain. This entry is derived from a study of PD-L1 blockade in urothelial cancer. The assay was immunoSEQ multiplex PCR, and TCRdb's table has in-frame clones only and misses some. Here the sample spans approximately 50,000 clones, nearly 90% being singletons. Sequencing used PBMCs, obtained around atezolizumab (anti-PD-L1) treatment. This receptor was taken from a man in his 60s with urothelial cancer.

The CDR3 sequence: CASSRWGDTEAFF. The CDR3 region has the DNA TGTGCCAGCAGCCGTTGGGGAGACACTGAAGCTTTCTTT. The chain combines TRBV7-9 with TRBJ1-1; D is unclear. V lost 5 bases, J lost 3 bases, and 10 bases lay in between. The CDR3 is 13 residues long. CDR1 and CDR2 from the germline V gene are SEHNR and FQNEAQ (reference sequence).